Only a few counts were recorded for the clone carrying this TCR beta chain. This sample is part of a study of T-cell reconstitution after alpha-beta-depleted transplantation in children. Between the trimmed V and J ends, which lost 1 base and 3 bases, there was a span of 4 bases. The germline V gene encodes CDR1 MDHEN and CDR2 SYDVKM. The CDR3 sequence is 13 residues long. For TCRbeta, the library was prepared with unique molecular identifiers. TCRdb ran MiXCR on the PCR reads and lists one entry per CDR3 protein. The sample includes about 980,000 distinct CDR3 sequences, around 30% of them seen just once.

The rearrangement links TRBV28 to TRBJ1-5, with D unresolved. The material was PBMCs, mostly from graft donor cells, obtained 360 days after TCRalphabeta/CD19-depleted stem cell transplant. The receptor comes from a boy in the first two years of life who had a stem cell transplant for SCID, so the T cells may come from the graft donor. This chain's CDR3 is CASSLYDNQPQHF. The CDR3, as DNA: TGTGCCAGCAGTTTATACGACAATCAGCCCCAGCATTTT.